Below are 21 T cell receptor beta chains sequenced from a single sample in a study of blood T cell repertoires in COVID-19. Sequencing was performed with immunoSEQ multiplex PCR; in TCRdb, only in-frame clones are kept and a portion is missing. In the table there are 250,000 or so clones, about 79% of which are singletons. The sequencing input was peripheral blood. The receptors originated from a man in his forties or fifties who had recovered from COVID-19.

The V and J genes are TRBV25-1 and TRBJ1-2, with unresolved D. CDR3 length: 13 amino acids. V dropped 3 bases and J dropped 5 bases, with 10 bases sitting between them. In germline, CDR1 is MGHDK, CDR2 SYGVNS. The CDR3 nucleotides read TGTGCCAGCAGTGATTCCCTGAGGTATGGCTACACCTTC. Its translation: CASSDSLRYGYTF.

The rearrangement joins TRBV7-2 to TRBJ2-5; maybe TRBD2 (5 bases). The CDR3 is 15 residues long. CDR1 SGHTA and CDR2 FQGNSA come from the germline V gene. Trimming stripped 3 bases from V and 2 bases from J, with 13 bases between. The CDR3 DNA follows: TGTGCCAGCAGCTTGTATTTCCGGGAACAAGAGACCCAGTACTTC. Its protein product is CASSLYFREQETQYF. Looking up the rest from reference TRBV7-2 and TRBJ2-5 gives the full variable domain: GAGVSQSPSNKVTEKGKDVELRCDPISGHTALYWYRQSLGQGLEFLIYFQGNSAPDKSGLPSDRFSAERTGGSVSTLTIQRTQQEDSAVYLCASSLYFREQETQYFGPGTRLLVL.

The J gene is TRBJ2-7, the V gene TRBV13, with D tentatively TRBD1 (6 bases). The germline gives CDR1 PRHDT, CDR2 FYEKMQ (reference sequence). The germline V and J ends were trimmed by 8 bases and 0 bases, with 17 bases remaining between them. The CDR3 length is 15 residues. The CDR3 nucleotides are TGTGCCAGCTCGGCACGGGGACACAACTCCTACGAGCAGTACTTC. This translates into CASSARGHNSYEQYF.

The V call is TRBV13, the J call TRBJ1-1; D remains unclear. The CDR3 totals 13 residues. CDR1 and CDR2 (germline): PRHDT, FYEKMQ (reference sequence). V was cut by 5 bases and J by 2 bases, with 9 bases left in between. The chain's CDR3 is CASSPGANTEAFF. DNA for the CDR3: TGTGCCAGCAGCCCGGGAGCAAACACTGAAGCTTTCTTT. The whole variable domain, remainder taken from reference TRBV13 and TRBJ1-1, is AAGVIQSPRHLIKEKRETATLKCYPIPRHDTVYWYQQGPGQDPQFLISFYEKMQSDKGSIPDRFSAQQFSDYHSELNMSSLELGDSALYFCASSPGANTEAFFGQGTRLTVV.

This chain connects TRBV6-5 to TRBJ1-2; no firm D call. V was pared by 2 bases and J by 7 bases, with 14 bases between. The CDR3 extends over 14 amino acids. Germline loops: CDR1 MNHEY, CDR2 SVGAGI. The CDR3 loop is CASSYQAWSSGYTF. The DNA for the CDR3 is TGTGCCAGCAGTTACCAGGCTTGGTCCTCTGGCTACACCTTC.

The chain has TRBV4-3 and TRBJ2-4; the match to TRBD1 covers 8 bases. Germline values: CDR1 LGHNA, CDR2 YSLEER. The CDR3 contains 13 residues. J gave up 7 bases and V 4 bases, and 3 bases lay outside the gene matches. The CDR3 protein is CASSRNRGNIQYF. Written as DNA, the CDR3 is TGCGCCAGCAGCCGGAACAGGGGGAACATTCAGTACTTC.

In nucleotides, the CDR3 is TGTGCCAGCAGCTTAAGCCGGCGGCGGGAGTGGTGGGAGGGGTCCTACAATGAGCAGTTCTTC. Translated, it gives CASSLSRRREWWEGSYNEQFF. The chain carries TRBV7-8 and TRBJ2-1; 7 nucleotides agree with TRBD2. CDR3 length: 21 amino acids. Trimming removed 2 bases from V and 1 base from J; junction bases left unmatched: 20. Germline lookup yields CDR1 SGHVS and CDR2 FQNEAQ.

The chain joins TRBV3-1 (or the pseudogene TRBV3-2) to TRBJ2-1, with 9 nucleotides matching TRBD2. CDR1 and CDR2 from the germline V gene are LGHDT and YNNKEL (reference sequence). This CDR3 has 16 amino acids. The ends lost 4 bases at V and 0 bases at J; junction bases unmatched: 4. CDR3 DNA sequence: TGTGCCAGCAGCCGGCGGGAGGGCCGCTCCTACAATGAGCAGTTCTTC. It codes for CASSRREGRSYNEQFF.

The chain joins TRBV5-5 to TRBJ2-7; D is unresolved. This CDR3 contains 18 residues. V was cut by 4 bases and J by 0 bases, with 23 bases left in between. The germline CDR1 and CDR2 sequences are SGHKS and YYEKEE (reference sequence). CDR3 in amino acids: CASSLREALISYSYEQYF. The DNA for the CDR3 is TGTGCCAGCAGCCTGAGAGAGGCGCTCATATCCTACTCCTACGAGCAGTACTTC.

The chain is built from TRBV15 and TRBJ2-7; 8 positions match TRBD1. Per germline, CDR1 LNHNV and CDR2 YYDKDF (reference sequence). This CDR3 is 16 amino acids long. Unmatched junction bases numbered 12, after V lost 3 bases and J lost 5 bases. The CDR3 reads CATSRALQGDLDEQYF. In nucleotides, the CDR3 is TGTGCCACCAGCAGGGCCCTACAGGGGGATCTGGACGAGCAGTACTTC.

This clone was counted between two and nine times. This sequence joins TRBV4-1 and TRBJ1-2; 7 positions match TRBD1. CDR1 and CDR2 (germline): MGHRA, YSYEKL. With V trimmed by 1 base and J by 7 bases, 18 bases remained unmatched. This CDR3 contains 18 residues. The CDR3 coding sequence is TGCGCCAGCAGCCAAGTAGGAGGGGGCGCAGGAGTTGGGCCTGGCTACACCTTC. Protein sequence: CASSQVGGGAGVGPGYTF.

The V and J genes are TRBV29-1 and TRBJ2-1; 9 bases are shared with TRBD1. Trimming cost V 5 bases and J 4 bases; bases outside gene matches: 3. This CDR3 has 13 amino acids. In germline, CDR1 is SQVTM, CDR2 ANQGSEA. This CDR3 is CSVPGTGYNEQFF. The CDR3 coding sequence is TGCAGCGTTCCCGGGACAGGGTACAATGAGCAGTTCTTC.

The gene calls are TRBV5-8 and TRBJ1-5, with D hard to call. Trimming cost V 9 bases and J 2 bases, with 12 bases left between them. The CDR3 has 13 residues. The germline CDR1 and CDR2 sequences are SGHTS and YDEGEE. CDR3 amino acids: CATAGRRNQPQHF. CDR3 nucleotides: TGTGCCACCGCGGGCAGGCGCAATCAGCCCCAGCATTTT.

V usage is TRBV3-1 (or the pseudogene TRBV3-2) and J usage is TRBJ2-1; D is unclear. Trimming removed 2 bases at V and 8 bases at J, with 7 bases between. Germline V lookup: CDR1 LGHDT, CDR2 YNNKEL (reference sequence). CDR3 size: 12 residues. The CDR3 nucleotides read TGTGCCAGCAGCCAAAACTTGGATGAGCAGTTCTTC. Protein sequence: CASSQNLDEQFF.

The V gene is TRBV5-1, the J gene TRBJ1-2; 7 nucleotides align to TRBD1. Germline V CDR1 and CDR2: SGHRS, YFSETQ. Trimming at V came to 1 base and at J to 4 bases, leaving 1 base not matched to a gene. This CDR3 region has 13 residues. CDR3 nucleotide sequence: TGCGCCAGCAGCTTGAGGGACAGCTATGGCTACACCTTC. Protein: CASSLRDSYGYTF.

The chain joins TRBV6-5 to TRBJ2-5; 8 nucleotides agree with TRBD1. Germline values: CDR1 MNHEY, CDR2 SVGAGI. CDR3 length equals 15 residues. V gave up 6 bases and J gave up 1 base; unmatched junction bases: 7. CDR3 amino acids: CASRGQGVSQETQYF. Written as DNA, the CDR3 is TGTGCCAGCAGAGGACAGGGAGTATCCCAAGAGACCCAGTACTTC.

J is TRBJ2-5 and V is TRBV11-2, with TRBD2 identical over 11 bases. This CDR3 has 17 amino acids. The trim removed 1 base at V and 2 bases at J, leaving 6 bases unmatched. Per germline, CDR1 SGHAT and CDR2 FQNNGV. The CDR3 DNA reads TGTGCCAGCAGCTTAGGGGCTAGCGGGGGGCAACAAGAGACCCAGTACTTC. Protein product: CASSLGASGGQQETQYF.

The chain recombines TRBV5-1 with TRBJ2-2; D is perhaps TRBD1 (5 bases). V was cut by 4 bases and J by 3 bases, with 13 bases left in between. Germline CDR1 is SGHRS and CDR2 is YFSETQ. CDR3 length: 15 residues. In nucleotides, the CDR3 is TGCGCCAGCAGCCCTGGCAGGGTGGACACCGGGGAGCTGTTTTTT. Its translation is CASSPGRVDTGELFF. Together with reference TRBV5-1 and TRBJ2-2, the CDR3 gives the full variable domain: KAGVTQTPRYLIKTRGQQVTLSCSPISGHRSVSWYQQTPGQGLQFLFEYFSETQRNKGNFPGRFSGRQFSNSRSEMNVSTLELGDSALYLCASSPGRVDTGELFFGEGSRLTVL.

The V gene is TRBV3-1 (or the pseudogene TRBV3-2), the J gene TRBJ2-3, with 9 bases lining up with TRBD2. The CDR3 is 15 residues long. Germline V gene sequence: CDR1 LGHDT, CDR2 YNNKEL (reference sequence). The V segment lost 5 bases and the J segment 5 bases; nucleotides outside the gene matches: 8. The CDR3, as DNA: TGTGCCAGCAGCTTATTAGCGGGGGTTGGAGATACGCAGTATTTT. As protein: CASSLLAGVGDTQYF.

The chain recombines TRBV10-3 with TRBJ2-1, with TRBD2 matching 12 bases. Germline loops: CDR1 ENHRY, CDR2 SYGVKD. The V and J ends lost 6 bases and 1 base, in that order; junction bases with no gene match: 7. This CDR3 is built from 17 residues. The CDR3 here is CAISPTTSGGSYNEQFF. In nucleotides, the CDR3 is TGTGCCATCAGCCCGACGACTAGCGGGGGATCCTACAATGAGCAGTTCTTC.

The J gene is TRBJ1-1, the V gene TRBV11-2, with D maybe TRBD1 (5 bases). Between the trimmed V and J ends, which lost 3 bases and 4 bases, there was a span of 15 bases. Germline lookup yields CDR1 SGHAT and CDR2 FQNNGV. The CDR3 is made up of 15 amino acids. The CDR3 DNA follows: TGTGCCAGCAGCTTTTCAGGGTGGACGAGCACTGAAGCTTTCTTT. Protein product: CASSFSGWTSTEAFF.